This T cell receptor beta chain comes out of a study of CD8 T cells in ankylosing spondylitis. Notes on the study in general: Made up of eight or nine highly homologous variants, a TCR beta motif appeared characteristic of ankylosing spondylitis blood. Within matched ankylosing spondylitis synovial fluid, disease-linked clones were reportedly significantly enriched.

As for this clonotype: The antigen remains unidentified.

Each TCR beta library was made by quantitative 5'-RACE that incorporated molecular barcodes. TCRdb called the 5' RACE reads again in MiXCR, with one record for every CDR3 protein. The sample has about 90,000 distinct CDR3 sequences; just under 9% are singletons. The V and J ends lost 0 bases and 4 bases, in that order; junction bases with no gene match: 8. This CDR3 has 17 amino acids. Germline values: CDR1 MNHEY, CDR2 SMNVEV (reference sequence). Material for sequencing was blood, either unsorted or a sorted T cell fraction (not recorded which). This chain links TRBV27 with TRBJ2-2; 7 bases are a match to TRBD2. The sequence was collected from a male donor with ankylosing spondylitis. CDR3 in DNA: TGTGCCAGCAGTTTATCTGGCGGGGGTTTGTTCACCGGGGAGCTGTTTTTT. It codes for CASSLSGGGLFTGELFF.